This entry lists 10 T cell receptor beta chains sequenced from one sample in a study of CD8 T cells in ankylosing spondylitis. TCRdb re-analysed the 5' RACE reads in MiXCR, keeping a single row per CDR3 protein. The sample records some 240,000 distinct CDR3 sequences, around 7.8% being singletons. Material: blood, either unsorted or a sorted T cell fraction (not recorded which). The receptors shown here come from a male donor with ankylosing spondylitis or in good health (not recorded which).

This chain connects TRBV30 to TRBJ1-4, with D possibly being TRBD1 (5 bases). Germline V gene data show CDR1 as GTSNPN and CDR2 as SVGIG (reference sequence). This CDR3 has 17 amino acids. Trimming took off 5 bases at V and 3 bases at J, with 22 bases between the two ends. The CDR3 region has the DNA TGTGCCTGGTCAAACTGGTTCTCGGGGACCTCTAATGAAAAACTGTTTTTT. Protein: CAWSNWFSGTSNEKLFF.

This clonotype appeared many times. The rearrangement joins TRBV18 to TRBJ2-7; no clear D gene. Per the germline V gene, CDR1 is KGHSH and CDR2 is LQKENI. The V end lost 2 bases, the J end lost 5 bases, and 7 bases lay between the germline ends. The CDR3 loop spans 12 amino acids. The DNA of the CDR3 is TGTGCCAGCTCACCAGAGTCCCACGAGCAGTACTTC. This codes for CASSPESHEQYF.

This clonotype was seen many times. The rearrangement joins TRBV7-3 to TRBJ2-3; 9 nucleotides align to TRBD1. This CDR3 contains 13 residues. Germline trimming cut 10 bases from V and 2 bases from J; bases unmatched to any gene: 4. CDR1 and CDR2 (germline): SGHTA, FQGTGA. The CDR3 spells CATGTGTTDTQYF. The CDR3 bases are TGTGCCACTGGGACAGGGACCACAGATACGCAGTATTTT. Based on the CDR3 plus reference TRBV7-3 and TRBJ2-3, the full variable domain is GAGVSQTPSNKVTEKGKYVELRCDPISGHTALYWYRQSLGQGPEFLIYFQGTGAADDSGLPNDRFFAVRPEGSVSTLKIQRTERGDSAVYLCATGTGTTDTQYFGPGTRLTVL.

This clonotype was observed a few times. CDR3 loop: CASSYARAPRAGELFF. CDR3 bases: TGTGCCAGCAGCTACGCAAGGGCCCCCCGGGCCGGGGAGCTGTTTTTT. V and J are TRBV7-8 and TRBJ2-2; D is unclear. Germline CDR1 reads SGHVS; CDR2 reads FQNEAQ. There are 16 residues in the CDR3. V was pared by 4 bases and J by 6 bases, with 18 bases between.

In this sample, this clonotype turned up many times. The CDR3 region has the DNA TGTGCTAGCGGGTTCCCGGTCGATGGCTACACCTTC. Protein sequence: CASGFPVDGYTF. The rearrangement joins TRBV7-7 to TRBJ1-2, with no clear D. Germline CDR1 is SSHAT and CDR2 is FNYEAQ (reference sequence). The CDR3 consists of 12 residues.

This sequence joins TRBV3-1 and TRBJ2-3; 8 nucleotides agree with TRBD2. Germline V CDR1 and CDR2: LGHDT, YNNKEL (reference sequence). J gave up 3 bases and V 4 bases, and 6 bases lay outside the gene matches. The CDR3 runs 15 residues. The CDR3 spells CASSRTGTRTDTQYF. The CDR3 nucleotides read TGTGCCAGCAGCCGTACCGGGACTAGGACAGATACGCAGTATTTT.

V usage is TRBV20-1 and J usage is TRBJ1-1; 8 bases are shared with TRBD1. V gave up 2 bases and J gave up 5 bases; unmatched junction bases: 7. Per the germline V gene, CDR1 is DFQATT and CDR2 is SNEGSKA (reference sequence). The CDR3 totals 14 residues. The CDR3 protein is CSARRAGGGTEAFF. The CDR3 DNA is TGCAGTGCTAGACGGGCAGGGGGCGGGACTGAAGCTTTCTTT.

At least ten counts were recorded for this clonotype. The chain is built from TRBV6-6 and TRBJ1-1; tentative D call: TRBD1 (5 bases). The V end lost 6 bases, the J end lost 1 base, and 9 bases lay between the germline ends. Germline CDR1 is MNHNY and CDR2 is SVGAGI (reference sequence). The CDR3 extends over 13 amino acids. CDR3 DNA sequence: TGTGCCAGCAGGGACAAGAGGAACACTGAAGCTTTCTTT. It encodes CASRDKRNTEAFF.

Worth noting for this clonotype: Possible read error: a much larger clone is one base away. This chain joins TRBV20-1 and TRBJ2-4, with unresolved D. The V gene's germline CDR1 is DFQATT and CDR2 SNEGSKA (reference sequence). There are 13 residues in the CDR3. The DNA of the CDR3 is TGCAGTGCTAGGCAATCTGGCGAAGACATTCGGTACTTC. Translated: CSARQSGEDIRYF.

The V gene is TRBV20-1, the J gene TRBJ2-7, with D possibly matching TRBD2 (5 bases). Trimming took 5 bases from V and 3 from J, leaving 8 bases between them. Germline values: CDR1 DFQATT, CDR2 SNEGSKA (reference sequence). The CDR3 loop spans 11 amino acids. DNA for the CDR3: TGCAGTGCTTCCCGGGGCTACGAGCAGTACTTC. It encodes CSASRGYEQYF.